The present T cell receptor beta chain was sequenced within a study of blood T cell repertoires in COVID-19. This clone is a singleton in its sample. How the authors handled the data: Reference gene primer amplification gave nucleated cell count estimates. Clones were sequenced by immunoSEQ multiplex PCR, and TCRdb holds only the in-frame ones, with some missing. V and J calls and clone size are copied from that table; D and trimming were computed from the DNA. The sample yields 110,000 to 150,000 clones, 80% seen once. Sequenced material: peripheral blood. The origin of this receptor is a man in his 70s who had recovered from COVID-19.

This CDR3 is CATSRVQGGRDEKLFF. The CDR3 DNA is TGTGCCACCAGCAGAGTTCAGGGGGGTAGAGATGAAAAACTGTTTTTT. The rearrangement uses TRBV15 and TRBJ1-4; 7 bases fit TRBD1. The CDR3 length is 16 residues. The trim removed 1 base at V and 6 bases at J, leaving 8 bases unmatched. Germline V gene data show CDR1 as LNHNV and CDR2 as YYDKDF (reference sequence).